A selection of T cell receptor beta chains follows, all from one sample in a study of T cells in Graves' hyperthyroidism and ophthalmopathy. TCRdb fed the multiplex PCR reads into MiXCR, producing one record per CDR3 protein. In the table there are 450,000 to 650,000 distinct CDR3 sequences, 17% of which are singletons. Sequenced: blood. These TCRs come from a woman between 18 and 29 years old with Graves' ophthalmopathy. The CDR3 runs from the conserved cysteine through the conserved F or W. D genes are given only for firm matches. Not every row has a clone size; where given, it reads once, few, many or a size class.

d_call j_call clone_size v_call cdr3_aa cdr3_nt
- TRBJ2-7 many TRBV20-1 CSASQGGNLYEQYF TGCAGTGCTAGTCAAGGAGGTAACCTCTACGAGCAGTACTTC
TRBD2 TRBJ2-4 - TRBV7-6 CASSSGLAGVAKNIQYF TGTGCCAGCAGCTCGGGACTAGCGGGGGTAGCCAAAAACATTCAGTACTTC
- TRBJ2-2 many TRBV4-2 CASSQSTGDGELFF TGTGCCAGCAGCCAATCGACAGGCGACGGGGAGCTGTTTTTT
- TRBJ2-5 many TRBV11-1 CASSSLSEETQYF TGTGCCAGCAGCTCCCTTTCGGAAGAGACCCAGTACTTC
- TRBJ2-2 few TRBV4-3 CASSQEMGIGGELFF TGCGCCAGCAGCCAAGAAATGGGAATCGGCGGGGAGCTGTTTTTT
- TRBJ2-3 - TRBV7-9 CASNLPSSDTQYF TGTGCCAGCAACCTTCCTAGCTCAGATACGCAGTATTTT
- TRBJ2-1 many TRBV7-6 CASSLVWGMADNEQFF TGTGCCAGCAGCTTAGTGTGGGGCATGGCGGACAATGAGCAGTTCTTC
- TRBJ1-1 few TRBV15 CATSRDLGDNTEAFF TGTGCCACCAGCAGAGATCTTGGGGATAACACTGAAGCTTTCTTT
- TRBJ1-3 - TRBV2 CASSYGTGNTIYF TGTGCCAGCAGTTACGGGACCGGAAACACCATATATTTT
TRBD2 TRBJ2-5 many TRBV2 CASSDGTSGLETQYF TGTGCCAGCAGTGATGGGACTAGCGGCTTGGAGACCCAGTACTTC
- TRBJ1-5 many TRBV12-3/TRBV12-4 CASSLEPFQPQHF TGTGCCAGCAGTTTAGAGCCTTTTCAGCCCCAGCATTTT
TRBD1 TRBJ2-7 many TRBV20-1 CSARGGQGRYEQYF TGCAGTGCTAGGGGGGGACAGGGAAGGTACGAGCAGTACTTC
- TRBJ1-4 - TRBV29-1 CSVEDPKGKKLFF TGCAGCGTTGAAGATCCGAAGGGGAAAAAACTGTTTTTT
- TRBJ2-7 many TRBV6-1 CASSDGREPNEQYF TGTGCCAGCAGTGACGGCCGGGAACCTAACGAGCAGTACTTC
- TRBJ1-2 - TRBV3-1 CASSQAGTSINYGYTF TGTGCCAGCAGCCAGGCCGGGACCTCGATCAACTATGGCTACACCTTC
TRBD2 TRBJ2-1 many TRBV2 CASRASGREFPEQFF TGTGCCAGCAGGGCAAGCGGGAGGGAGTTCCCTGAGCAGTTCTTC
TRBD1 TRBJ1-5 few TRBV28 CASSRRTGGGNQPQHF TGTGCCAGCAGCCGCCGGACAGGGGGCGGCAATCAGCCCCAGCATTTT
- TRBJ1-1 few TRBV5-1 CASNGVTEAFF TGCGCCAGCAACGGGGTCACTGAAGCTTTCTTT
TRBD2 TRBJ2-2 - TRBV7-3 CASSPTSPNTGELFF TGTGCCAGCAGCCCGACTAGCCCAAACACCGGGGAGCTGTTTTTT
- TRBJ2-7 many TRBV28 CASYSAGADEQYF TGTGCCAGCTATTCGGCGGGGGCTGACGAGCAGTACTTC
TRBD1 TRBJ1-2 many TRBV11-2 CASSSGGDRVYGYTF TGTGCCAGCAGCTCCGGCGGGGACAGGGTCTATGGCTACACCTTC
- TRBJ1-1 many TRBV15 CATSRDRTTGKEAFF TGTGCCACCAGCAGAGATCGAACGACAGGCAAGGAAGCTTTCTTT
- TRBJ1-2 many TRBV27 CASSLREPAFYGYTF TGTGCCAGCAGTCTCCGGGAACCAGCCTTCTATGGCTACACCTTC
- TRBJ2-2 - TRBV24-1 CATSDHLGETGELFF TGTGCCACCAGTGACCACTTGGGGGAAACCGGGGAGCTGTTTTTT
- TRBJ2-7 few TRBV7-9 CASSLSGRYEQYF TGTGCCAGCAGCTTATCGGGGAGGTACGAGCAGTACTTC
TRBD1 TRBJ1-1 few TRBV9 CASSPRWRGRNTEAFF TGTGCCAGCAGCCCGAGGTGGAGGGGGCGGAACACTGAAGCTTTCTTT
- TRBJ2-7 - TRBV28 CASSSARFGQYF TGTGCCAGCAGTTCGGCCAGGTTCGGGCAGTACTTC
- TRBJ1-4 - TRBV5-1 CASSQYFDDEKLFF TGCGCCAGCAGCCAATATTTCGACGATGAAAAACTGTTTTTT
- TRBJ1-1 many TRBV27 CATRTLGGTEAFF TGTGCCACTAGGACCCTTGGGGGCACTGAAGCTTTCTTT
- TRBJ1-5 many TRBV5-1 CASSFSPGPNQPQHF TGCGCCAGCAGCTTTAGTCCGGGCCCCAATCAGCCCCAGCATTTT
TRBD1 TRBJ1-4 - TRBV2 CASSSDRGVGEKLFF TGTGCCAGCAGCTCGGACAGGGGGGTCGGTGAAAAACTGTTTTTT
- TRBJ1-1 few TRBV19 CASGENVNTEAFF TGTGCCAGTGGGGAAAACGTGAACACTGAAGCTTTCTTT
TRBD1 TRBJ2-3 - TRBV10-3 CAIKDRGATDTQYF TGTGCCATCAAGGACAGGGGGGCCACAGATACGCAGTATTTT
- TRBJ1-2 - TRBV4-2 CASSPNMQGTIGYTF TGTGCCAGCAGCCCGAATATGCAGGGGACTATCGGCTACACCTTC
- TRBJ1-2 few TRBV27 CASSPDRSFGGYTF TGTGCCAGCAGTCCAGATCGTTCATTCGGGGGCTACACCTTC
- TRBJ2-5 few TRBV18 CASRKSKIEETQYF TGTGCCAGCCGTAAGTCAAAGATTGAAGAGACCCAGTACTTC
- TRBJ2-7 many TRBV3-1 CASSQQNEQYF TGTGCCAGCAGCCAACAAAACGAGCAGTACTTC
- TRBJ1-2 many TRBV18 CASSPNTGSLGYTF TGTGCCAGCTCACCGAACACAGGCTCGTTGGGCTACACCTTC
- TRBJ1-1 many TRBV7-3 CASRWILDTEAFF TGTGCCAGCAGGTGGATACTGGACACTGAAGCTTTCTTT
- TRBJ2-5 many TRBV20-1 CSVASNGETQYF TGCAGTGTAGCGTCCAATGGAGAGACCCAGTACTTC
- TRBJ1-3 - TRBV12-3/TRBV12-4 CASSLGVNSGNTIYF TGTGCCAGCAGTTTAGGGGTAAACTCTGGAAACACCATATATTTT
- TRBJ1-3 many TRBV6-1 CASSPVVPGNTIYF TGTGCCAGCAGCCCGGTTGTGCCTGGAAACACCATATATTTT
TRBD1 TRBJ1-2 - TRBV7-2 CASSPGQGSNYGYTF TGTGCCAGCAGCCCCGGACAGGGATCTAACTATGGCTACACCTTC
TRBD1 TRBJ2-1 - TRBV4-1 CASSQGDRNYNEQFF TGCGCCAGCAGCCAAGGGGACAGAAATTACAATGAGCAGTTCTTC
TRBD1 TRBJ1-2 few TRBV28 CASILTTGGASIGYTF TGTGCCAGCATTCTGACAACAGGGGGCGCGTCGATAGGCTACACCTTC
- TRBJ2-7 many TRBV7-2 CASSLMGGVSYEQYF TGTGCCAGCAGCCTCATGGGCGGGGTCTCCTACGAGCAGTACTTC
- TRBJ1-1 - TRBV24-1 CATSDRDTPTEAFF TGTGCCACCAGTGACCGAGACACACCAACTGAAGCTTTCTTT
- TRBJ1-2 - TRBV29-1 CSVEPTASYGYTF TGCAGCGTTGAACCGACAGCTTCTTATGGCTACACCTTC